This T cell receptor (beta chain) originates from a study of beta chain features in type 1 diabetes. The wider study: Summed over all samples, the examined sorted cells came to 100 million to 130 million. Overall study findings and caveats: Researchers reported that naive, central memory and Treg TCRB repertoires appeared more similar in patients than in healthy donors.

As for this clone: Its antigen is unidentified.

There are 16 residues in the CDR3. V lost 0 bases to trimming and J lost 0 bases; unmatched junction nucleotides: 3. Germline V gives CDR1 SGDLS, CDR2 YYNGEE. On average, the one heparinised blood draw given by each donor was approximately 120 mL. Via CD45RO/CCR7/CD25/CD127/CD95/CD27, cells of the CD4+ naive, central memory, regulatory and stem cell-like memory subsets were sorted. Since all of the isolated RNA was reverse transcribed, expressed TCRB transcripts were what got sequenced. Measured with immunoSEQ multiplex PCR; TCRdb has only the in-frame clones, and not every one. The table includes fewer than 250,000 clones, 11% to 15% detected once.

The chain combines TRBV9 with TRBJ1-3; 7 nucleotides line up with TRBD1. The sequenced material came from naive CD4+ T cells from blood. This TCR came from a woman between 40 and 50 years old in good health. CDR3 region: CASSVARGLSGNTIYF. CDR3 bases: TGTGCCAGCAGCGTAGCGAGGGGGCTCTCTGGAAACACCATATATTTT.